The clone carrying this T cell receptor beta chain was observed a handful of times. The sample comes from a study of regulatory T cells in long-lasting Graves disease. CDR3-region Arm-PCR and iRepertoire HTBI primers produced the TCR beta libraries. TCRdb passed the multiplex PCR reads through MiXCR, listing each CDR3 protein once. Of hundreds of thousands of distinct CDR3 sequences listed, over 15% are singletons. The time point denotes: newly diagnosed GD, antithyroid drugs for less than 3 months. From RNA extracted from PBMCs, the TCR library was made. EDTA tubes received approximately 9.8 milliliters of drawn peripheral blood. The CDR3 contains 15 residues. Per germline, CDR1 MDHEN and CDR2 SYDVKM. V was trimmed by 5 bases and J by 3 bases, leaving 15 bases between them. This same sample was also taken into another study, of T cells in Graves' hyperthyroidism and ophthalmopathy.

The clonotype comes from a man aged 35 to 55 with Graves disease. Source: peripheral blood mononuclear cells (PBMCs), taken at new diagnosis, from a patient treated with antithyroid drugs. V and J are TRBV28 and TRBJ2-3; D possibly corresponds to TRBD2 (6 bases). The chain's CDR3 is CASSDYRGRTDTQYF. The CDR3, as DNA: TGTGCCAGCAGTGACTACCGGGGGAGGACAGATACGCAGTATTTT.